A single T cell receptor (beta chain) is shown here with its context. Its cognate antigen is unknown. Sequencing used immunoSEQ multiplex PCR; TCRdb keeps in-frame clones, though not all of them. The sample comprises some 580,000 clones, approximately 97% of which are singletons, and approximately 0.057% rests with the top ten. This entry is derived from a study of shared clonotypes between healthy human individuals. In the study overall: For every donor, three CD4 naive, three CD4 memory, two CD8 naive and one CD8 memory plates were used.

Germline V lookup: CDR1 SGHRS, CDR2 YFSETQ. There are 16 residues in the CDR3. Losses at the gene ends were 0 bases for V and 1 base for J; bases not matched to a gene: 6. Study findings and constraints: Rarefaction curves obtained for sorted subsets showed sequencing incomplete despite large depth. Only blood was sampled, and tissue TCR repertoires likely differ from blood ones.

The receptor comes from a woman younger than 45 in good health. The chain couples TRBV5-1 to TRBJ1-1; 7 positions agree with TRBD1. Sequenced: naive CD4+ T cells sorted from blood. Specified subset: CD45RA+ positively selected. Here the CDR3 DNA reads TGCGCCAGCAGCTTGGACCCACAGGGGACGAACACTGAAGCTTTCTTT. Its translation: CASSLDPQGTNTEAFF. The complete variable domain, with remaining parts taken from reference TRBV5-1 and TRBJ1-1, reads KAGVTQTPRYLIKTRGQQVTLSCSPISGHRSVSWYQQTPGQGLQFLFEYFSETQRNKGNFPGRFSGRQFSNSRSEMNVSTLELGDSALYLCASSLDPQGTNTEAFFGQGTRLTVV.